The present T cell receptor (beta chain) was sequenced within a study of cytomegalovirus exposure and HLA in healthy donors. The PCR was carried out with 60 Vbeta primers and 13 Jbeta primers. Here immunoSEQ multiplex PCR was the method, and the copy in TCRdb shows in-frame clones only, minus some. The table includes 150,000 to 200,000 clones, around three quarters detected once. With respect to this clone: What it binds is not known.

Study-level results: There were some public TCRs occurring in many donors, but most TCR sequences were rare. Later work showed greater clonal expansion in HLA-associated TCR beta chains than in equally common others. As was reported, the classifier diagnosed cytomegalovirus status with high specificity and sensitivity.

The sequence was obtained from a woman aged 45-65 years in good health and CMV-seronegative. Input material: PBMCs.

The CDR3 bases are TGTGCCTGGAGGGACAGACAGGGATCGCCCCTCCACTTT. This codes for CAWRDRQGSPLHF. The chain recombines TRBV30 with TRBJ1-6; TRBD1 matches 7 bases. The germline V gene has CDR1 GTSNPN and CDR2 SVGIG (reference sequence). There are 13 residues in the CDR3. With 3 bases clipped from V and 13 bases from J, the junction kept 9 bases outside the gene matches.